This T cell receptor (beta chain) derives from a study of shared clonotypes between healthy human individuals. Those who donated were healthy HIV-negative adults, with no recent acute infections or vaccinations reported. Over several immunoSEQ plates, each subset's genomic DNA was distributed in even portions. The unsorted PBMC replicate PCRs were performed with around 310 ng DNA, around 29,000 T cell genomes. Per the original methods: ImmunoSEQ output held junction-only sequences without quality scores, so filtering differed. Profiled with immunoSEQ multiplex PCR; TCRdb holds only in-frame clones, not every one. Clone size and V and J calls were adopted from that table, with D and trimming inferred from the DNA. The sample has about 450,000 clones; more than 75% are singletons. The receptor's source is a woman between 40 and 55 years old in good health. Some clones in this sample may be carry-over from other donors' samples. Sample: PBMCs.

CDR3 region: CASETGASTDTQYF. The DNA for the CDR3 is TGTGCCAGTGAGACAGGGGCCAGCACAGATACGCAGTATTTT. This chain links TRBV6-1 with TRBJ2-3; 8 bases align to TRBD1. CDR1 is MNHNS, CDR2 SASEGT, per germline. J lost 0 bases, V lost 9 bases, and 5 bases had no gene match. The CDR3 length is 14 residues.